The rows below give T cell receptor beta chains drawn from one sample of a study of cytomegalovirus exposure and HLA in healthy donors. The repertoire was sequenced with immunoSEQ multiplex PCR; TCRdb's copy has only in-frame clones and lacks some. The sample comprises about 130,000 clones, around 85% of which are singletons, and 1.5% to 2% rests with the top ten. The sequencing input was PBMCs. The receptors shown here come from a boy aged 10-17 years in good health and CMV-seronegative. Both conserved end residues are part of each CDR3. The D gene is left open where the match is weak. Not every row has a clone size; where given, it reads once, few, many or a size class.

V gene,J gene,clone size,D gene,CDR3 DNA,CDR3 protein
TRBV7-6,TRBJ2-5,.,TRBD2,TGTGCCAGCAGCCGAGGACTAGGTCAAGAGACCCAGTACTTC,CASSRGLGQETQYF
TRBV6-6,TRBJ1-5,.,.,TGTGCCAGCAGTTACTCGCCAGGCAATCAGCCCCAGCATTTT,CASSYSPGNQPQHF
TRBV30,TRBJ2-1,once,TRBD2,TGTGCCTGGAGTGTCTCGGCTAGCGGGCCCTGGGGGGGGGAATACAATGAGCAGTTCTTC,CAWSVSASGPWGGEYNEQFF
TRBV7-7,TRBJ2-6,few,TRBD1,TGTGCCAGCAGCTTAGGGACAGGCTACTCTGGGGCCAACGTCCTGACTTTC,CASSLGTGYSGANVLTF
TRBV19,TRBJ2-5,once,.,TGTGCCAGTAGTATGGCAGGCGGGGAGACCCAGTACTTC,CASSMAGGETQYF
TRBV6-1,TRBJ1-1,few,TRBD1,TGTGCCAGCCTAGGGACAGGCGAAGCTTTCTTT,CASLGTGEAFF
TRBV27,TRBJ2-7,.,TRBD1,TGTGCCAGCAGTTTAAGTACAGGGGGGTACGAGCAGTACTTC,CASSLSTGGYEQYF
TRBV4-2,TRBJ2-7,.,.,TGTGCCAGCAGCCAAGATCTTCGGGTTTCCTACGAGCAGTACTTC,CASSQDLRVSYEQYF
TRBV2,TRBJ2-1,few,.,TGTGCCAGCAGAGAGGACATCTCCTCCTACAATGAGCAGTTCTTC,CASREDISSYNEQFF
TRBV29-1,TRBJ2-1,.,TRBD2,TGCAGCGTTGAACTACGGGGACTAGCGGCCTACAATGAGCAGTTCTTC,CSVELRGLAAYNEQFF
TRBV2,TRBJ1-5,.,.,TGTGCCAGCAGTGACTCAGGCGGGAGGGCGTATAGCAATCAGCCCCAGCATTTT,CASSDSGGRAYSNQPQHF
TRBV4-2,TRBJ1-2,.,.,TGTGCCAGCAGCTCGGGCGACAGCCGCTATGGCTACACCTTC,CASSSGDSRYGYTF
TRBV4-3,TRBJ1-1,.,.,TGCGCCAGCAGCCAAGAACCCAGGAACACTGAAGCTTTCTTT,CASSQEPRNTEAFF
TRBV7-9,TRBJ2-7,.,TRBD2,TGTGCCAGCAGCTCCACCCTAGCGGGGGCCTCCTACGAGCAGTACTTC,CASSSTLAGASYEQYF
TRBV5-6,TRBJ2-7,few,TRBD2,TGTGCCAGCAGCTTGGAGGGCGGGAGCTCCTACGAGCAGTACTTC,CASSLEGGSSYEQYF
TRBV25-1,TRBJ2-7,once,.,TGTGCCAGCAGTGGCATAGAGTACGAGCAGTACTTC,CASSGIEYEQYF
TRBV4-3,TRBJ2-5,.,.,TGCGCCAGCAGCCAAGACCTACTGTCCAGGGGGGCGATGGAGACCCAGTACTTC,CASSQDLLSRGAMETQYF
TRBV27,TRBJ2-7,.,TRBD2,TGTGCCAGCTCCAGCGGGAGGGCCATATACGAGCAGTACTTC,CASSSGRAIYEQYF
TRBV27,TRBJ1-1,.,.,TGTGCCAGCAGTTCCTTCCGCCGTGGGGGGACTGAAGCTTTCTTT,CASSSFRRGGTEAFF
TRBV5-1,TRBJ2-5,.,TRBD1,TGCGCCAGCAGCTTCGGACAGGGGCGCGAGACCCAGTACTTC,CASSFGQGRETQYF